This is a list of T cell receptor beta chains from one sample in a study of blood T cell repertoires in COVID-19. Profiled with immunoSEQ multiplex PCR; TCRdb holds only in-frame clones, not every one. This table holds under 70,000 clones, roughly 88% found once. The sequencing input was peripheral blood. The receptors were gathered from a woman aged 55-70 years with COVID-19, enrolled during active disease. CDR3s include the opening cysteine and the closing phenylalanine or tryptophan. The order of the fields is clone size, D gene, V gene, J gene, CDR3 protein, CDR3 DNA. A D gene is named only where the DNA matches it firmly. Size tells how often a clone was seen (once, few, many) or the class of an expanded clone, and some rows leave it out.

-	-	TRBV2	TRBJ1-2	CASRASVGYGYTF	TGTGCCAGCAGGGCATCTGTTGGTTATGGCTACACCTTC
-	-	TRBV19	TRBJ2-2	CASLTGFSGELFF	TGTGCCAGCCTAACAGGGTTTTCCGGGGAGCTGTTTTTT
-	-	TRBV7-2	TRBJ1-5	CASSSVGGVSQPQHF	TGTGCCAGCAGCTCCGTCGGCGGGGTATCTCAGCCCCAGCATTTT
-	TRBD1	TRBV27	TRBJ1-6	CASSPGTAVNSPLHF	TGTGCCAGCAGTCCCGGGACAGCGGTTAATTCACCCCTCCACTTT
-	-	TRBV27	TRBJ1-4	CASSPGAFNEKLFF	TGTGCCAGCAGCCCAGGGGCCTTTAATGAAAAACTGTTTTTT
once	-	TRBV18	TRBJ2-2	CASSPKGGGSGELFF	TGTGCCAGCTCACCTAAAGGAGGGGGCAGCGGGGAGCTGTTTTTT
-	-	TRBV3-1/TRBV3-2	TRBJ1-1	CASSQHRDTEAFF	TGTGCCAGCAGCCAACACAGGGACACTGAAGCTTTCTTT
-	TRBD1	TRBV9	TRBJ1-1	CASNGQGATEAFF	TGTGCCAGCAACGGACAGGGGGCAACTGAAGCTTTCTTT
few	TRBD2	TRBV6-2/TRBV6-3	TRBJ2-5	CASSYSPSGGNQETQYF	TGTGCCAGCAGTTACTCCCCTAGCGGGGGCAACCAAGAGACCCAGTACTTC
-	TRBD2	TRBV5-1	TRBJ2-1	CASSPQAGGNEQFF	TGCGCCAGCAGCCCTCAGGCGGGGGGAAATGAGCAGTTCTTC
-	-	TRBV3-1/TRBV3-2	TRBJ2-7	CASSQVGSREQYF	TGTGCCAGCAGCCAAGTTGGGAGCAGGGAGCAGTACTTC
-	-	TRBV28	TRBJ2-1	CASSFPDSYNEQFF	TGTGCCAGCAGTTTCCCGGACAGCTACAATGAGCAGTTCTTC
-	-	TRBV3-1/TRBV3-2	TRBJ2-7	CASSHGSSYEQYF	TGTGCCAGCAGCCACGGGAGCTCCTACGAGCAGTACTTC
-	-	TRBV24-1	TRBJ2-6	CATSDWRDSLSGANVLTF	TGTGCCACCAGTGACTGGAGGGACAGCCTCTCTGGGGCCAACGTCCTGACTTTC
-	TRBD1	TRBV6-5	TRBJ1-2	CASSYSGTGFYGYTF	TGTGCCAGCAGTTACTCGGGGACAGGCTTCTATGGCTACACCTTC